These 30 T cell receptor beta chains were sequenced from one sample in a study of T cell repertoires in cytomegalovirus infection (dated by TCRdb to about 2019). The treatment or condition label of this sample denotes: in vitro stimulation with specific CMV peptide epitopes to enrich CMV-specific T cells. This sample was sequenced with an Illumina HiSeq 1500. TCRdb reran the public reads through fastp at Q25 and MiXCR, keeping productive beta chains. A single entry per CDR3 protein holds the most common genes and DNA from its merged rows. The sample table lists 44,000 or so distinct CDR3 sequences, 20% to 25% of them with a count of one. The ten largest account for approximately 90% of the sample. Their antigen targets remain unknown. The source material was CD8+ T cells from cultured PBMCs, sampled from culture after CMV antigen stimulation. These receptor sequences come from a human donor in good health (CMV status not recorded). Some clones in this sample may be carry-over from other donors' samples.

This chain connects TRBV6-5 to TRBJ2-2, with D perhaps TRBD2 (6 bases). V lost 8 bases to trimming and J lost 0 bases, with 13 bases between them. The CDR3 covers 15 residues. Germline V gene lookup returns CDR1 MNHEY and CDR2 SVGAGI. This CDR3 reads CASLGGTANTGELFF. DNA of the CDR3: TGTGCCAGCCTGGGGGGTACGGCGAACACCGGGGAGCTGTTTTTT.

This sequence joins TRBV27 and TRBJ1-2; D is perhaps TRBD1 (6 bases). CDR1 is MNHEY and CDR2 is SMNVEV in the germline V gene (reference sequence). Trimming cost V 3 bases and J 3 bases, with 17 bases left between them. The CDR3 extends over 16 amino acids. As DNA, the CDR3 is TGTGCCAGCAGTTTCATCGGGACATCAGTTCACTATGGCTACACCTTC. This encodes CASSFIGTSVHYGYTF.

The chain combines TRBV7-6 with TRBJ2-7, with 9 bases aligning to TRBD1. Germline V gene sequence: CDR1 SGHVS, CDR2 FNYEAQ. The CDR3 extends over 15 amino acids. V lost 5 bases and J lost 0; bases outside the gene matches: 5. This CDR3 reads CASSPGTGSSYEQYF. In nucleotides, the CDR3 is TGTGCCAGCAGCCCCGGGACAGGGAGCTCCTACGAGCAGTACTTC. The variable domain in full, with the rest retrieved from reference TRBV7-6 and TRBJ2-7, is GAGVSQSPRYKVTKRGQDVALRCDPISGHVSLYWYRQALGQGPEFLTYFNYEAQQDKSGLPNDRFSAERPEGSISTLTIQRTEQRDSAMYRCASSPGTGSSYEQYFGPGTRLTVT.

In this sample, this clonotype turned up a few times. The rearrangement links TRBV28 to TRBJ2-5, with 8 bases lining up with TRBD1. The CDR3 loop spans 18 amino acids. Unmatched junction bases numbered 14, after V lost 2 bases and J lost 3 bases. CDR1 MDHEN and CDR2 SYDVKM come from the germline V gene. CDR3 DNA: TGTGCCAGCAGTTTAGACATTAAAAAGACAGGGGTGGAAGAGACCCAGTACTTC. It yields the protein CASSLDIKKTGVEETQYF.

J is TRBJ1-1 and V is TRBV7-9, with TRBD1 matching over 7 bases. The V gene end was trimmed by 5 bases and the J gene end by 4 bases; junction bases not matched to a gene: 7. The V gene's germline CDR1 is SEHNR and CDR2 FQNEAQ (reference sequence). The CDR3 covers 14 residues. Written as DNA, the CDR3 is TGTGCCAGCAGCACATCCCCAGGGGGCACTGAAGCTTTCTTT. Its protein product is CASSTSPGGTEAFF. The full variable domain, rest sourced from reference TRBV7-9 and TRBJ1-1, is DTGVSQNPRHKITKRGQNVTFRCDPISEHNRLYWYRQTLGQGPEFLTYFQNEAQLEKSRLLSDRFSAERPKGSFSTLEIQRTEQGDSAMYLCASSTSPGGTEAFFGQGTRLTVV.

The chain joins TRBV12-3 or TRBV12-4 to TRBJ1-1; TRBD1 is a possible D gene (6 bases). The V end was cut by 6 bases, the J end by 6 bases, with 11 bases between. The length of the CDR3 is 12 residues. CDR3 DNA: TGTGCCAGCAGCCTACAGGGTCCTGAAGCTTTCTTT. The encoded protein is CASSLQGPEAFF.

The CDR3 nucleotides are TGTGCCAGCAGCCCAAATATAGCGGACAATCACTACGAGCAGTACTTC. Translated, it gives CASSPNIADNHYEQYF. This chain links TRBV7-9 with TRBJ2-7; D is possibly TRBD2 (6 bases). CDR3 length: 16 residues. V was pared by 5 bases and J by 3 bases, with 20 bases between. CDR1 and CDR2 (germline): SEHNR, FQNEAQ (reference sequence).

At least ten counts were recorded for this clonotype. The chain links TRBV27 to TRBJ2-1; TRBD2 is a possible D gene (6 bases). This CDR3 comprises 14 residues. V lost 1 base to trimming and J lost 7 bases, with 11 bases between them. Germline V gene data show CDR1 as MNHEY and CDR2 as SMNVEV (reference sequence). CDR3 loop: CASSLFWGRNEQFF. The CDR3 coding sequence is TGTGCCAGCAGTTTATTCTGGGGGAGGAATGAGCAGTTCTTC.

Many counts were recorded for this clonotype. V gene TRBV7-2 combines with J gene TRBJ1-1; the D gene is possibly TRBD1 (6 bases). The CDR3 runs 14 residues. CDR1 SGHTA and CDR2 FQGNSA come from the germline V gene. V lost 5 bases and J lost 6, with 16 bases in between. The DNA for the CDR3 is TGTGCCAGCAGCCCCCTGGGGGCCCAGGCTGAAGCTTTCTTT. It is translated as CASSPLGAQAEAFF.

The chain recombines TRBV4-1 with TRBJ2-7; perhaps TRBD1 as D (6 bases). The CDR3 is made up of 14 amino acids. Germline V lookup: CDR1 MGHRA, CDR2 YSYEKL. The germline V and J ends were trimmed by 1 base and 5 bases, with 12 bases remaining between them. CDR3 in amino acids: CASSQALGADEQYF. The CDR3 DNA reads TGCGCCAGCAGCCAAGCCCTGGGGGCGGACGAGCAGTACTTC.

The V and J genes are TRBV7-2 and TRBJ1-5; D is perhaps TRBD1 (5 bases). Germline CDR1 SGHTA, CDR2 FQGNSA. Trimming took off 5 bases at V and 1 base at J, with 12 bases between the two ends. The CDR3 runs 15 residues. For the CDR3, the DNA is TGTGCCAGCAGCAGCAGGGCCAGCAGCAATCAGCCCCAGCATTTT. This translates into CASSSRASSNQPQHF.

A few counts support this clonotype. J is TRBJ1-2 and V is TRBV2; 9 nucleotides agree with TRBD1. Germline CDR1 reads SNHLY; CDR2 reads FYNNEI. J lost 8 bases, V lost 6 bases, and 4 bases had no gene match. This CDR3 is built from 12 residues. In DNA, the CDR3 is TGTGCCAGCAGGGGACAGGGAGGCGGCTACACCTTC. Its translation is CASRGQGGGYTF.

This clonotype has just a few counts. CDR3 in DNA: TGTGCCAGCAGCTTAGGTATTCCCTATAGCAATCAGCCCCAGCATTTT. It yields the protein CASSLGIPYSNQPQHF. V and J are TRBV7-2 and TRBJ1-5; D ambiguous. The CDR3 length is 16 residues. Germline loops: CDR1 SGHTA, CDR2 FQGNSA. V was cut by 1 base and J by 0 bases, with 10 bases left in between.

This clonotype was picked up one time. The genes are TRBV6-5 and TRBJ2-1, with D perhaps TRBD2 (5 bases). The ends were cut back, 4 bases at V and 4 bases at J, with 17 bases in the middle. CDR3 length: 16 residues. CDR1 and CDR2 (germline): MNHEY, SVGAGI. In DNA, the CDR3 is TGTGCCAGCAGTTTGCGGACTCTCCCAGCATACAATGAGCAGTTCTTC. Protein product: CASSLRTLPAYNEQFF.

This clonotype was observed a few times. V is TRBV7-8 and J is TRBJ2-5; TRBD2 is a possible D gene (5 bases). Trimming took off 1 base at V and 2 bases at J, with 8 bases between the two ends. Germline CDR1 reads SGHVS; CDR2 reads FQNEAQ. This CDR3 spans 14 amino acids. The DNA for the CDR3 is TGTGCCAGCAGCTTAGGGAGGCAGCAAGAGACCCAGTACTTC. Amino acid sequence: CASSLGRQQETQYF.

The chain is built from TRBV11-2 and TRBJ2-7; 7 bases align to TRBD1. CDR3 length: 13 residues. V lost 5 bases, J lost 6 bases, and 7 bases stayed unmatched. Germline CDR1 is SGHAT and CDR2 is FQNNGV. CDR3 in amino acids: CASSPRTGREQYF. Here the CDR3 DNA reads TGTGCCAGCAGCCCACGGACAGGCCGCGAGCAGTACTTC.

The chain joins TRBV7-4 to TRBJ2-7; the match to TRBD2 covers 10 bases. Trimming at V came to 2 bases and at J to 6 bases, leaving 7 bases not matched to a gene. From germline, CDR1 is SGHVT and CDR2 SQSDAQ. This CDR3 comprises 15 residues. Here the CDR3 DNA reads TGTGCCAGCAGCTTAAGTCCTCTAGCGGGAGTCGAGCAGTACTTC. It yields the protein CASSLSPLAGVEQYF.

The CDR3 sequence is CSARDRLADYNEQFF. Here the CDR3 DNA reads TGCAGTGCTAGAGATAGGCTAGCGGACTACAATGAGCAGTTCTTC. The chain uses TRBV20-1 and TRBJ2-1, with 7 bases fitting TRBD2. The CDR3 totals 15 residues. V was clipped by 0 bases and J by 3 bases; unmatched bases: 5. Per germline, CDR1 DFQATT and CDR2 SNEGSKA (reference sequence).

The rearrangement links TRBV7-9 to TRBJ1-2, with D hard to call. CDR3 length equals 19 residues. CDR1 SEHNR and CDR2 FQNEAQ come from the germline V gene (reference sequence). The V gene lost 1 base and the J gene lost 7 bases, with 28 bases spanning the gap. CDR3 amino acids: CASSLDGIRERSSKIGYTF. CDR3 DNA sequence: TGTGCCAGCAGCTTAGATGGGATAAGGGAACGGTCGAGTAAGATTGGCTACACCTTC.

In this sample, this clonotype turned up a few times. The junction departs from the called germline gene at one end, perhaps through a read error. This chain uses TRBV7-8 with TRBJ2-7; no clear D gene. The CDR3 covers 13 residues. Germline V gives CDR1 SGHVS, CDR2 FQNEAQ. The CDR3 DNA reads TGTACCAGCAGCCAGGTGGGTTCAGAAGAGCAGTACTTC. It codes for CTSSQVGSEEQYF. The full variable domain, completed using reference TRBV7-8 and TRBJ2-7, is GAGVSQSPRYKVAKRGQDVALRCDPISGHVSLFWYQQALGQGPEFLTYFQNEAQLDKSGLPSDRFFAERPEGSVSTLKIQRTQQEDSAVYLCTSSQVGSEEQYFGPGTRLTVT.

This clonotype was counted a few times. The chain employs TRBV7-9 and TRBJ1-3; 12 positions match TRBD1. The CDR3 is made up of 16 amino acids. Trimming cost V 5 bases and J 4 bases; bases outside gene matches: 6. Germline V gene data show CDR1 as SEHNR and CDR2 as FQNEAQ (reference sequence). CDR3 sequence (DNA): TGTGCCAGCAGCCGATCCGGGACAGGGGGCGGAAACACCATATATTTT. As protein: CASSRSGTGGGNTIYF. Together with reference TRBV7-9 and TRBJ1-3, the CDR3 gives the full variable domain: DTGVSQNPRHKITKRGQNVTFRCDPISEHNRLYWYRQTLGQGPEFLTYFQNEAQLEKSRLLSDRFSAERPKGSFSTLEIQRTEQGDSAMYLCASSRSGTGGGNTIYFGEGSWLTVV.

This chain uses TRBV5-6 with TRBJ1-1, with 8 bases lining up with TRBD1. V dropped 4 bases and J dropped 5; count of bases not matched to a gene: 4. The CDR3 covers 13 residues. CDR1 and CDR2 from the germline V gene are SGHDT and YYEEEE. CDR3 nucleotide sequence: TGTGCCAGCAGCATCCGACAGGGGACTGAAGCTTTCTTT. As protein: CASSIRQGTEAFF.

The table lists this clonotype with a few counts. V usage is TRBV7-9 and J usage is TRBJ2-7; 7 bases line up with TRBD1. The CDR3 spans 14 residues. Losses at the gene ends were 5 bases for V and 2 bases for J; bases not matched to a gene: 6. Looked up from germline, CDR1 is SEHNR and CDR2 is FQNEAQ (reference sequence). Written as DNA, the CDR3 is TGTGCCAGCAGCCATGGACAGGACGCCTACGAGCAGTACTTC. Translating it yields CASSHGQDAYEQYF.

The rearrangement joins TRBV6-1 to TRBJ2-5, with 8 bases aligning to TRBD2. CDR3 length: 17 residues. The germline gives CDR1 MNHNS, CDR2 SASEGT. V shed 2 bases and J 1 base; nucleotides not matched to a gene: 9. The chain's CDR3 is CASSERIAGIIQETQYF. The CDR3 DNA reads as TGTGCCAGCAGTGAACGGATAGCGGGGATTATCCAAGAGACCCAGTACTTC.

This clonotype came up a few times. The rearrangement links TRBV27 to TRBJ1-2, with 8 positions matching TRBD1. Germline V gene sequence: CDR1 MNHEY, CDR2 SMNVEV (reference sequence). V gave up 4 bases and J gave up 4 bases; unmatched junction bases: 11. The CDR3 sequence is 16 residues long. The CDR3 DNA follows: TGTGCCAGCAGTTATGTGGGACAGGACTTTTCCTATGGCTACACCTTC. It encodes CASSYVGQDFSYGYTF.

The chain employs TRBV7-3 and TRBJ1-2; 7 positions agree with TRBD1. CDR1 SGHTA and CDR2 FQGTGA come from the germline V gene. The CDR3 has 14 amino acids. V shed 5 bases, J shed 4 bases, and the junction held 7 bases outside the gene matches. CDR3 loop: CASSPGAGGYGYTF. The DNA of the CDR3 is TGTGCCAGCAGCCCGGGCGCAGGGGGCTATGGCTACACCTTC. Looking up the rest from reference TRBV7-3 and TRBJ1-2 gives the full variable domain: GAGVSQTPSNKVTEKGKYVELRCDPISGHTALYWYRQSLGQGPEFLIYFQGTGAADDSGLPNDRFFAVRPEGSVSTLKIQRTERGDSAVYLCASSPGAGGYGYTFGSGTRLTVV.

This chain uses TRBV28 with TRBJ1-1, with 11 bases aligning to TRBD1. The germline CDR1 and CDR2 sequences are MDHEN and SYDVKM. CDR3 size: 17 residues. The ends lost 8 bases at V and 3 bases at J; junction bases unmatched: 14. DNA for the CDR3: TGTGCCAGCCGCAGCCCCCGGACAGGGGGCGTTCACACTGAAGCTTTCTTT. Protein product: CASRSPRTGGVHTEAFF.

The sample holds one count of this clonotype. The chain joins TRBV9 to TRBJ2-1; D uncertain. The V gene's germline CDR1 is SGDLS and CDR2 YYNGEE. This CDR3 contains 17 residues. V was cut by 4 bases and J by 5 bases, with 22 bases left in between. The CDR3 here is CASSLRKKTSPHNEQFF. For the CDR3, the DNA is TGTGCCAGCAGCCTACGCAAGAAGACTTCCCCCCACAATGAGCAGTTCTTC.

The CDR3 DNA is TGTGCCAGCAGTTACTACAGAGGAACCTACAATGAGCAGTTCTTC. It is translated as CASSYYRGTYNEQFF. This sequence joins TRBV6-2 or TRBV6-3 and TRBJ2-1; no clear D. The CDR3 has 15 residues. Germline V gene sequence: CDR1 MNHEY, CDR2 SVGEGT. V was trimmed by 1 base and J by 2 bases, leaving 9 bases between them.

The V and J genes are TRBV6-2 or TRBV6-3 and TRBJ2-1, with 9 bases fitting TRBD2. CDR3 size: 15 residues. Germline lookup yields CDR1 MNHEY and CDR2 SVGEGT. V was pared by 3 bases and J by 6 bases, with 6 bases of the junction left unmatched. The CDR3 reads CASSYAGGPGNEQFF. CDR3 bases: TGTGCCAGCAGTTATGCGGGAGGGCCGGGCAATGAGCAGTTCTTC.